The rows below give T cell receptor beta chains drawn from one sample of a study of T cells in Graves' hyperthyroidism and ophthalmopathy. Each CDR3 protein gets one entry after TCRdb re-called the multiplex PCR reads with MiXCR. The profile shows 550,000 to 800,000 distinct CDR3 sequences, 15% to 20% of them singletons. The sample taken for sequencing was blood. All receptors come from a man aged 18 to 29 with Graves' hyperthyroidism. The CDR3 runs from the conserved cysteine through the conserved F or W. A D gene is named only where the DNA matches it firmly. The size of a clone is reported for some rows only, either as once, few or many, or as a class for expanded clones.

13	-	-	TRBJ2-5	TRBV19	CASSVDSRETQYF	TGTGCCAGTAGTGTGGACAGCCGCGAGACCCAGTACTTC
16	many	-	TRBJ2-3	TRBV7-2	CASSLVRAGQGDTQYF	TGTGCCAGCAGCTTAGTGAGGGCGGGACAAGGGGATACGCAGTATTTT
14	few	-	TRBJ2-5	TRBV7-9	CASSLFWSSETQYF	TGTGCCAGCAGCTTATTTTGGAGCAGTGAGACCCAGTACTTC
12	many	-	TRBJ2-7	TRBV6-1	CASTGLSYEQYF	TGTGCCAGCACAGGGTTAAGCTACGAGCAGTACTTC
15	-	-	TRBJ2-6	TRBV12-3/TRBV12-4	CASSWMGGGANVLTF	TGTGCCAGCAGCTGGATGGGGGGTGGGGCCAACGTCCTGACTTTC
13	many	-	TRBJ2-1	TRBV12-3/TRBV12-4	CASGRGTGDEQFF	TGTGCCAGCGGCCGAGGAACGGGCGATGAGCAGTTCTTC
13	-	-	TRBJ2-7	TRBV20-1	CSARDTLTYEQYF	TGCAGTGCTAGAGATACACTTACCTACGAGCAGTACTTC
14	-	-	TRBJ2-7	TRBV29-1	CSAGRTARSYEQYF	TGCAGCGCCGGGCGGACCGCGCGCTCCTACGAGCAGTACTTC
14	few	-	TRBJ2-5	TRBV28	CASSLAGQEGTQYF	TGTGCCAGCAGTTTAGCCGGGCAAGAGGGAACCCAGTACTTC
16	-	-	TRBJ2-5	TRBV14	CASSQGAQLFQETQYF	TGTGCCAGCAGCCAAGGGGCACAGCTATTCCAAGAGACCCAGTACTTC
17	many	-	TRBJ2-3	TRBV12-3/TRBV12-4	CASSLALSLPGTDTQYF	TGTGCCAGCAGTTTGGCCCTTTCGCTCCCCGGCACAGATACGCAGTATTTT
13	many	TRBD2	TRBJ2-7	TRBV20-1	CSLGTSTHYEQYF	TGCAGTCTTGGGACTAGCACGCACTACGAGCAGTACTTC
14	few	-	TRBJ2-3	TRBV12-3/TRBV12-4	CASSPYITGDTQYF	TGTGCCAGCAGTCCCTACATAACGGGGGATACGCAGTATTTT
16	-	-	TRBJ1-2	TRBV27	CASSLLGSPRNYGYTF	TGTGCCAGCAGTTTATTGGGCAGCCCAAGGAACTATGGCTACACCTTC
15	-	TRBD2	TRBJ2-5	TRBV6-2/TRBV6-3	CASSVEGGRGETQYF	TGTGCCAGCAGTGTTGAGGGAGGGAGAGGGGAGACCCAGTACTTC
10	few	-	TRBJ1-5	TRBV2	CASSQGPGHF	TGTGCCAGCAGTCAGGGCCCCGGGCATTTT
13	-	-	TRBJ2-7	TRBV5-6	CASSLDGFYEQYF	TGTGCCAGCAGCTTGGACGGGTTTTACGAGCAGTACTTC
15	few	TRBD2	TRBJ2-5	TRBV6-5	CASSYGLAGVETQYF	TGTGCCAGCAGTTACGGACTAGCGGGAGTGGAGACCCAGTACTTC
13	-	TRBD2	TRBJ2-7	TRBV7-2	CASGLAASYEQYF	TGTGCCAGCGGACTAGCGGCCTCCTACGAGCAGTACTTC
13	-	TRBD2	TRBJ2-5	TRBV20-1	CSASSGISETQYF	TGCAGTGCTAGTAGCGGGATATCGGAGACCCAGTACTTC
15	-	-	TRBJ2-7	TRBV7-9	CASSPLRGTAYEQYF	TGTGCCAGCAGTCCCCTAAGGGGGACCGCCTACGAGCAGTACTTC
13	many	TRBD1	TRBJ2-7	TRBV30	CAGQGQDSYEQYF	TGTGCCGGCCAAGGACAGGACTCCTACGAGCAGTACTTC
15	-	TRBD1	TRBJ1-1	TRBV20-1	CSVSDRGLMNTEAFF	TGCAGTGTCTCCGACAGGGGCTTAATGAACACTGAAGCTTTCTTT
14	many	-	TRBJ1-2	TRBV12-3/TRBV12-4	CASSLRQRGGGYTF	TGTGCCAGCAGTTTGCGACAAAGGGGTGGTGGCTACACCTTC
18	many	TRBD2	TRBJ2-1	TRBV6-2/TRBV6-3	CASSAGGSGAFSYNEQFF	TGTGCCAGCAGTGCCGGGGGTAGCGGGGCCTTCTCCTACAATGAGCAGTTCTTC
14	many	-	TRBJ1-5	TRBV3-1	CASSQDPASQPQHF	TGTGCCAGCAGCCAAGACCCAGCGAGTCAGCCCCAGCATTTT
14	many	-	TRBJ1-1	TRBV6-1	CASSYEGWGTEAFF	TGTGCCAGCAGTTACGAGGGCTGGGGGACTGAAGCTTTCTTT
13	many	-	TRBJ1-2	TRBV4-3	CASSQDGRDGYTF	TGCGCCAGCAGCCAAGATGGGAGGGACGGCTACACCTTC
14	-	-	TRBJ1-1	TRBV7-2	CASSSVHRGTEAFF	TGTGCCAGCAGCTCCGTTCATCGGGGAACTGAAGCTTTCTTT
14	many	TRBD1	TRBJ1-2	TRBV6-2/TRBV6-3	CASRPRTGRYGYTF	TGTGCCAGCAGACCTCGGACAGGGCGTTATGGCTACACCTTC
13	many	-	TRBJ2-7	TRBV11-1	CASSLAHGGEQYF	TGTGCCAGCAGCTTAGCGCACGGTGGCGAGCAGTACTTC
17	-	-	TRBJ1-4	TRBV4-3	CASSQDRVVATNEKLFF	TGCGCCAGCAGCCAGGACAGAGTAGTTGCAACTAATGAAAAACTGTTTTTT
14	-	-	TRBJ2-4	TRBV6-1	CASMAPGGGNIQYF	TGTGCCAGCATGGCCCCAGGGGGGGGAAACATTCAGTACTTC
14	many	-	TRBJ1-1	TRBV28	CASSLWRYGTEAFF	TGTGCCAGCAGTTTGTGGCGTTATGGCACTGAAGCTTTCTTT
14	-	TRBD1	TRBJ2-5	TRBV6-1	CASRSGTGIRRLYF	TGTGCCAGCAGATCCGGGACAGGGATTAGGCGCCTGTACTTC
15	-	TRBD1	TRBJ2-7	TRBV7-9	CASSPWTGSSYEQYF	TGTGCCAGCAGCCCCTGGACAGGGTCTAGCTACGAGCAGTACTTC
16	-	TRBD2	TRBJ2-1	TRBV10-3	CAISDILAGSYNEQFF	TGTGCCATCAGTGACATACTAGCGGGAAGCTACAATGAGCAGTTCTTC
15	many	-	TRBJ2-7	TRBV28	CASSISPGVRYEQYF	TGTGCCAGCAGTATCTCTCCAGGAGTCCGCTACGAGCAGTACTTC
16	few	TRBD2	TRBJ2-7	TRBV7-9	CANSFRLAGGRDEQYF	TGTGCCAACAGCTTCCGACTAGCGGGAGGAAGAGACGAGCAGTACTTC
14	-	-	TRBJ2-5	TRBV4-1	CASSQVFGKETQYF	TGCGCCAGCAGCCAAGTTTTCGGGAAAGAGACCCAGTACTTC
12	many	-	TRBJ2-1	TRBV11-2	CASSLGGIEQFF	TGTGCCAGCAGCTTAGGCGGGATTGAGCAGTTCTTC
14	many	TRBD2	TRBJ2-1	TRBV29-1	CSVGLAGAYNEQFF	TGCAGCGTTGGGCTAGCGGGAGCCTACAATGAGCAGTTCTTC
18	-	TRBD2	TRBJ2-1	TRBV18	CASSPPIDSGHSYNEQFF	TGTGCCAGCTCACCACCGATTGATAGCGGGCACTCCTACAATGAGCAGTTCTTC
15	few	-	TRBJ2-1	TRBV5-1	CASSRSPQTFNEQFF	TGCGCCAGCAGCCGCTCCCCACAGACCTTCAATGAGCAGTTCTTC